The source of this T cell receptor (beta chain) is a study of molecular identifiers for immune sequencing clone quantification. As for this clonotype: Antigen: not known.

The CDR3 contains 16 residues. V lost 0 bases, J lost 2 bases, and 4 bases stayed unmatched. Study-level points and caveats: Clone sizes could be underestimated for highly expanded clones when identical TCR molecules share a barcode.

TCRdb recomputed calls from the PCR reads with MiXCR, one row per CDR3 protein. This table holds about 60,000 distinct CDR3 sequences, 15% to 20% found once. This chain joins TRBV12-3 or TRBV12-4 and TRBJ2-1; TRBD2 matches at 7 bases. This receptor was identified in a human donor in good health. Some libraries in this study had Jurkat cell RNA spiked in. The sample taken for sequencing was naive CD8+ T cells from blood, with Jurkat cell RNA spiked in. Subset specified: FACS-sorted CD8+CD4-CCR7+CD45RA+ naive T cells. The CDR3 DNA follows: TGTGCCAGCAGTTTAGCAGCGGGGACCACCTACAATGAGCAGTTCTTC. Amino acids: CASSLAAGTTYNEQFF.